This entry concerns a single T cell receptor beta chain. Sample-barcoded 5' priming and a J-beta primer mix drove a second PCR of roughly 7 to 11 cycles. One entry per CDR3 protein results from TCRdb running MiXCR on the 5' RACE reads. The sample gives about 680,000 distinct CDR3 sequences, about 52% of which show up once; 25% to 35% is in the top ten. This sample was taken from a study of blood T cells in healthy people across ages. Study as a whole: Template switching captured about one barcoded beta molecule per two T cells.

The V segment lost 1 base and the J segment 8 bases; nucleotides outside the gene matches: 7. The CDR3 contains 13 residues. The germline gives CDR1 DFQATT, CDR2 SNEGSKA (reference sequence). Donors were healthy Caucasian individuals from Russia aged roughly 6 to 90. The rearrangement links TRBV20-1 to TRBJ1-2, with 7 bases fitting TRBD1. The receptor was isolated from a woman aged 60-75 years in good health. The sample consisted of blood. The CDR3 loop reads CSARVDRDQGYTF. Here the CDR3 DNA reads TGCAGTGCTAGAGTTGACAGGGACCAGGGCTACACCTTC.